This TCR beta chain was sequenced in a study of blood T cell repertoires in COVID-19. The trim removed 4 bases at V and 4 bases at J, leaving 6 bases unmatched. The V gene's germline CDR1 is MNHEY and CDR2 SVGAGI. The CDR3 is 14 residues long. Assay used: immunoSEQ multiplex PCR; TCRdb lists only in-frame clones, some missing. The repertoire consists of under 300,000 clones, with roughly 84% occurring once and the leading ten covering less than 8.5%. The material sequenced was PBMCs or T cells enriched from blood (not recorded which). The clonotype comes from a woman aged 45-60 years who had been exposed to COVID-19. The chain carries TRBV6-5 and TRBJ2-7, with 8 bases lining up with TRBD2. CDR3 nucleotide sequence: TGTGCCAGCAGTTTGAGCGGGGGTGGTTACGAGCAGTACTTC. As protein: CASSLSGGGYEQYF.